A selection of T cell receptor beta chains follows, all from one sample in a study of cytomegalovirus exposure and HLA in healthy donors. Data came from immunoSEQ multiplex PCR; TCRdb stores just in-frame clones and leaves some out. The data contain approximately 220,000 clones, 76% of them singletons. Sequencing was performed on PBMCs. These receptors were obtained from a man aged 18 to 30 in good health and CMV-seronegative. CDR3s include the opening cysteine and the closing phenylalanine or tryptophan. Fields, in order: clone size, J gene, D gene, CDR3 length, V gene, CDR3 protein, CDR3 DNA. A D gene is named only where the DNA matches it firmly. The size field is filled for only some rows; it gives once, few, many or a size class.

- TRBJ2-7 TRBD2 17 TRBV5-6 CASSRTRTSGESYEQYF TGTGCCAGCAGCCGAACCCGCACTAGCGGGGAATCCTACGAGCAGTACTTC
- TRBJ2-2 TRBD2 19 TRBV5-1 CASSLGLAGGPSNTGELFF TGCGCCAGCAGCTTAGGACTAGCGGGAGGGCCCTCGAACACCGGGGAGCTGTTTTTT
- TRBJ2-7 TRBD2 15 TRBV28 CASSSLGGGSYEQYF TGTGCCAGCAGTTCCCTCGGGGGGGGGAGTTACGAGCAGTACTTC
- TRBJ1-1 TRBD1 17 TRBV27 CASSRQGNWLGGTEAFF TGTGCCAGCAGTAGACAGGGGAACTGGTTAGGTGGCACTGAAGCTTTCTTT
once TRBJ1-1 TRBD1 15 TRBV6-1 CASSSLVTGDTEAFF TGTGCCAGCAGTTCATTAGTTACAGGGGACACTGAAGCTTTCTTT
- TRBJ2-7 - 17 TRBV6-1 CASSEGLGRTAGYEQYF TGTGCCAGCAGTGAAGGTCTCGGTAGGACAGCCGGTTACGAGCAGTACTTC
- TRBJ2-2 - 12 TRBV11-2 CASSPRSGELFF TGTGCCAGCAGCCCGAGATCCGGGGAGCTGTTTTTT
- TRBJ2-5 TRBD2 14 TRBV18 CASSPRREGETQYF TGTGCCAGCTCACCAAGGCGGGAGGGAGAGACCCAGTACTTC
few TRBJ2-7 - 12 TRBV7-9 CASSFNQYEQYF TGTGCCAGCAGCTTTAACCAGTACGAGCAGTACTTC
- TRBJ1-3 TRBD1 14 TRBV6-5 CASSLGQGGNTIYF TGTGCCAGCAGTTTGGGACAGGGTGGAAACACCATATATTTT
- TRBJ2-7 - 15 TRBV5-6 CASSPIGGTSYEQYF TGTGCCAGCAGCCCGATCGGAGGGACCTCCTACGAGCAGTACTTC
once TRBJ1-3 - 15 TRBV18 CASSPTENSGNTIYF TGTGCCAGCTCGCCTACAGAGAACTCTGGAAACACCATATATTTT
few TRBJ2-2 - 14 TRBV7-9 CASSLEAGPSELFF TGTGCCAGCAGCTTAGAAGCAGGGCCTTCGGAGCTGTTTTTT
- TRBJ2-1 - 14 TRBV10-3 CAISKSGSYNEQFF TGTGCCATCAGTAAATCCGGCTCCTACAATGAGCAGTTCTTC
- TRBJ1-1 - 14 TRBV6-4 CASKQTEANTEAFF TGTGCCAGCAAACAGACAGAAGCAAACACTGAAGCTTTCTTT
- TRBJ1-5 - 13 TRBV6-1 CASIGYINQPQHF TGTGCCAGCATCGGGTATATTAATCAGCCCCAGCATTTT
- TRBJ2-7 - 16 TRBV2 CASSKPAGQITYEQYF TGTGCCAGCAGCAAACCTGCTGGGCAAATCACCTACGAGCAGTACTTC